This passage covers 13 T cell receptor beta chains from one sample sequenced in a study of shared clonotypes between healthy human individuals. The table came from immunoSEQ multiplex PCR; TCRdb's copy has only in-frame clones and leaves some out. This table holds around 2,000,000 clones, 95% found once. The sequenced material came from naive CD4+ T cells sorted from blood. Subset specified: CD45RA+ positively selected. The receptors stem from a man aged 18 to 30 in good health.

The V call is TRBV30, the J call TRBJ2-6; 7 bases map to TRBD1. This CDR3 has 15 amino acids. The junction had 8 bases not matched to a gene; V was cut back by 8 bases and J by 1 base. Germline V CDR1 and CDR2: GTSNPN, SVGIG (reference sequence). DNA for the CDR3: TGTGCCGGAAAGGACAGGCCTTCTGGGGCCAACGTCCTGACTTTC. It translates to CAGKDRPSGANVLTF.

The V and J genes are TRBV28 and TRBJ2-7, with D possibly being TRBD1 (6 bases). V shed 10 bases and J shed 5 bases, with 18 bases lying between them. Germline loops: CDR1 MDHEN, CDR2 SYDVKM. This CDR3 spans 13 amino acids. The CDR3 nucleotides read TGTGCCACCAAAAGGGGGTGGACCGACGAGCAGTACTTC. The encoded protein is CATKRGWTDEQYF.

The chain recombines TRBV7-9 with TRBJ2-2; TRBD1 matches at 9 bases. With 5 bases clipped from V and 2 bases from J, the junction kept 9 bases outside the gene matches. This CDR3 is built from 17 residues. The germline V gene has CDR1 SEHNR and CDR2 FQNEAQ (reference sequence). CDR3 loop: CASSNRDRVGNTGELFF. CDR3 nucleotides: TGTGCCAGCAGCAACCGGGACAGGGTAGGAAACACCGGGGAGCTGTTTTTT.

V is TRBV5-1 and J is TRBJ2-3, with 10 bases fitting TRBD2. The V and J ends lost 6 bases and 2 bases, in that order; junction bases with no gene match: 6. The length of the CDR3 is 15 residues. Germline V gene lookup returns CDR1 SGHRS and CDR2 YFSETQ. The CDR3 bases are TGCGCCAGCACTCTAGCGGGAGATCCCACAGATACGCAGTATTTT. Protein: CASTLAGDPTDTQYF.

This chain connects TRBV6-1 to TRBJ2-2; TRBD1 aligns across 9 bases. This CDR3 comprises 14 residues. CDR1 and CDR2 from the germline V gene are MNHNS and SASEGT. Germline trimming cut 6 bases from V and 3 bases from J; bases unmatched to any gene: 2. CDR3 nucleotides: TGTGCCAGCAGGCGGGACAGGGACACCGGGGAGCTGTTTTTT. Protein: CASRRDRDTGELFF.

The chain carries TRBV4-1 and TRBJ2-5; 9 nucleotides align to TRBD2. The CDR3 runs 16 residues. V shed 6 bases and J 2 bases; nucleotides not matched to a gene: 10. The V gene's germline CDR1 is MGHRA and CDR2 YSYEKL. The CDR3 loop is CASRPQGLAEQETQYF. In DNA, the CDR3 is TGCGCCAGCAGGCCTCAGGGACTAGCAGAACAAGAGACCCAGTACTTC.

V gene TRBV14 combines with J gene TRBJ2-3; TRBD1 might be the D (5 bases). V was cut by 7 bases and J by 10 bases, with 21 bases left in between. The CDR3 contains 14 residues. The germline V gene encodes CDR1 SGHDN and CDR2 FVKESK. This CDR3 is CASKGRDPYGAQYF. The CDR3 DNA sequence: TGTGCCAGCAAAGGCAGGGATCCCTATGGGGCGCAGTATTTT.

The chain employs TRBV30 and TRBJ2-3, with no clear D. V was cut by 2 bases and J by 2 bases, with 2 bases left in between. The CDR3 has 11 amino acids. Germline V lookup: CDR1 GTSNPN, CDR2 SVGIG (reference sequence). CDR3 sequence (DNA): TGTGCCTGGAGTACCACAGATACGCAGTATTTT. Translating it yields CAWSTTDTQYF.

On this clone itself: This same CDR3 is encoded by further DNA sequences in the sample. The rearrangement joins TRBV18 to TRBJ1-5; D is undetermined. V lost 3 bases and J lost 0, with 3 bases in between. The germline gives CDR1 KGHSH, CDR2 LQKENI. This CDR3 is built from 13 residues. CDR3 nucleotides: TGTGCCAGCTCACCCATTAGCAATCAGCCCCAGCATTTT. Translated, it gives CASSPISNQPQHF.

J is TRBJ2-7 and V is TRBV5-4; no clear D. This CDR3 has 17 residues. In germline, CDR1 is SGHNT, CDR2 YYREEE (reference sequence). V lost 3 bases and J lost 0, with 19 bases in between. This CDR3 is CASSSFTTLKSSYEQYF. CDR3 DNA sequence: TGTGCCAGCAGCTCGTTTACTACTTTGAAAAGCTCCTACGAGCAGTACTTC.

Comment on this clone: At the DNA level, this CDR3 is encoded by other sequences in the same sample as well. The chain carries TRBV5-4 and TRBJ2-2; D gene uncertain. CDR3 size: 15 residues. Germline CDR1 reads SGHNT; CDR2 reads YYREEE (reference sequence). Deletions cut 0 bases from V and 4 bases from J, with 10 bases between. The CDR3 sequence: CASSLVGTSTGELFF. The DNA for the CDR3 is TGTGCCAGCAGCTTGGTCGGAACCAGCACCGGGGAGCTGTTTTTT.

The chain has TRBV5-1 and TRBJ1-6, with D possibly being TRBD1 (6 bases). The germline V gene encodes CDR1 SGHRS and CDR2 YFSETQ. This CDR3 region has 17 residues. V was trimmed by 0 bases and J by 7 bases, leaving 17 bases between them. CDR3 protein: CASSLAQGKNWNSPLHF. The CDR3 region has the DNA TGCGCCAGCAGCTTGGCCCAGGGGAAGAACTGGAATTCACCCCTCCACTTT.

V gene TRBV6-5 combines with J gene TRBJ1-2; a weak D match, TRBD1 (6 bases). This CDR3 spans 15 amino acids. V lost 2 bases and J 4 bases, leaving 14 bases between the germline ends. Looked up from germline, CDR1 is MNHEY and CDR2 is SVGAGI. This CDR3 is CASSYGEGVAYGYTF. In DNA, the CDR3 is TGTGCCAGCAGTTACGGTGAGGGGGTAGCCTATGGCTACACCTTC.